The 5 T cell receptor beta chains listed next were all sequenced from one sample in a study of spatial heterogeneity in lung cancer. Stated time point: sample taken at primary tumor resection. Unsorted whole RNA from tumor, nontumor lung or frozen PBMC underwent sequencing. TCRdb used MiXCR to reprocess the 5' RACE reads, holding one entry per CDR3 protein. The profile shows roughly 39,000 distinct CDR3 sequences, roughly 7% of them singletons. The sequenced sample was PBMCs, obtained at surgery. The receptors shown here come from a female donor with early-stage non-small cell lung cancer.

At least ten counts were recorded for this clonotype. The chain combines TRBV7-2 with TRBJ2-3; D possibly uses TRBD1 or TRBD2 (5 bases each). The CDR3 is made up of 13 amino acids. CDR1 and CDR2 from the germline V gene are SGHTA and FQGNSA. Trimming left V 5 bases short and J 3 bases short, with 9 bases between. This chain's CDR3 is CASSTGRTDTQYF. CDR3 DNA sequence: TGTGCCAGCAGCACGGGGCGGACAGATACGCAGTATTTT.

This chain links TRBV6-1 with TRBJ2-7, with a tentative D call TRBD1 (5 bases). V was shortened by 3 bases and J by 0 bases, with 12 bases between the two germline ends. Germline loops: CDR1 MNHNS, CDR2 SASEGT. This CDR3 comprises 15 residues. CDR3 sequence: CASSDRQLPSYEQYF. Here the CDR3 DNA reads TGTGCCAGCAGTGATAGACAGCTCCCCTCCTACGAGCAGTACTTC.

At least ten counts were recorded for this clonotype. This chain joins TRBV7-2 and TRBJ2-1; perhaps TRBD2 as D (6 bases). With 1 base removed from V and 5 bases from J, the gap between germline ends came to 9 bases. CDR3 length: 14 amino acids. Germline V gene data show CDR1 as SGHTA and CDR2 as FQGNSA. The CDR3 bases are TGTGCCAGCAGCTTAGGGACTACCCACAATGAGCAGTTCTTC. This gives the protein CASSLGTTHNEQFF.

The J gene is TRBJ1-1, the V gene TRBV3-1; D gene ambiguous. The germline V gene encodes CDR1 LGHDT and CDR2 YNNKEL (reference sequence). The ends were cut back, 4 bases at V and 0 bases at J, with 15 bases in the middle. This CDR3 has 16 amino acids. The CDR3 reads CASSPAGHRVNTEAFF. The CDR3 DNA sequence: TGTGCCAGCAGCCCCGCCGGCCACAGAGTGAACACTGAAGCTTTCTTT.

This clonotype appeared many times. The CDR3 DNA reads TGCGCCAGCAGCCGGGCGACAGGGGGATATGAAAAACTGTTTTTT. Amino acids: CASSRATGGYEKLFF. The chain recombines TRBV4-1 with TRBJ1-4; 9 nucleotides match TRBD1. J was trimmed by 6 bases and V by 4 bases; bases with no gene match: 6. CDR1 is MGHRA and CDR2 is YSYEKL in the germline V gene. This CDR3 contains 15 residues.